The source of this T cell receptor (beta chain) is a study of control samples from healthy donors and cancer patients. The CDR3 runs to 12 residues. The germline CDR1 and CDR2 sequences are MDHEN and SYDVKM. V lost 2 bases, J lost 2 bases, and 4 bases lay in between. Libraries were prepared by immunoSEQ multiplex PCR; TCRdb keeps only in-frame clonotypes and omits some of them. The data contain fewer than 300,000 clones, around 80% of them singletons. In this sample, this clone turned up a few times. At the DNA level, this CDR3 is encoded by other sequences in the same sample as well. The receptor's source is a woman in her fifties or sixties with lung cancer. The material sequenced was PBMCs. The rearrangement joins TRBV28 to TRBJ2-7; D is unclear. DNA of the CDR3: TGTGCCAGCAGTTTAACCACCTACGAGCAGTACTTC. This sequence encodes CASSLTTYEQYF.